One sample yielded the 28 T cell receptor beta chains listed below, sequenced in a study of blood T cell repertoires in COVID-19. Sequencing used immunoSEQ multiplex PCR; TCRdb keeps in-frame clones, though not all of them. The table includes approximately 200,000 clones, around 87% detected once. The sequenced sample was PBMCs or T cells enriched from blood (not recorded which). These receptors came from a man younger than 45 in a cohort exposed to, infected with or recovered from COVID-19 (not recorded which).

The chain couples TRBV5-4 to TRBJ2-5, with TRBD1 identical over 7 bases. The CDR3 length is 16 residues. The germline V gene encodes CDR1 SGHNT and CDR2 YYREEE (reference sequence). The ends lost 6 bases at V and 1 base at J; junction bases unmatched: 12. This chain's CDR3 is CASKLGTESPQETQYF. The CDR3 DNA follows: TGTGCCAGCAAGCTAGGGACAGAAAGCCCCCAAGAGACCCAGTACTTC.

The rearrangement uses TRBV7-2 and TRBJ2-7; 7 bases line up with TRBD2. After removal of 6 bases from V and 2 bases from J, the junction contained 13 bases not matched to a gene. The CDR3 loop spans 16 amino acids. Germline V gene data show CDR1 as SGHTA and CDR2 as FQGNSA. The CDR3 DNA sequence: TGTGCCAGCAGTTTGGGACCGGGACTACGTGCCTACGAGCAGTACTTC. It is translated as CASSLGPGLRAYEQYF. Supplemented by reference TRBV7-2 and TRBJ2-7, the full variable domain reads GAGVSQSPSNKVTEKGKDVELRCDPISGHTALYWYRQSLGQGLEFLIYFQGNSAPDKSGLPSDRFSAERTGGSVSTLTIQRTQQEDSAVYLCASSLGPGLRAYEQYFGPGTRLTVT.

The chain recombines TRBV28 with TRBJ2-1, with D maybe TRBD2 (5 bases). This CDR3 is 14 amino acids long. From germline, CDR1 is MDHEN and CDR2 SYDVKM. V shed 10 bases and J shed 3 bases, with 16 bases lying between them. CDR3 residues: CATHEGTRYNEQFF. The CDR3 DNA reads TGTGCCACCCATGAGGGCACCCGCTACAATGAGCAGTTCTTC.

The V and J genes are TRBV15 and TRBJ2-2; D is ambiguous. Germline assignment: CDR1 LNHNV and CDR2 YYDKDF (reference sequence). CDR3 length equals 15 residues. Trimming took 4 bases from V and 4 from J, leaving 13 bases between them. For the CDR3, the DNA is TGTGCCACCAGCAAGGAAAACAGTCCCACCGGGGAGCTGTTTTTT. Protein: CATSKENSPTGELFF.

V usage is TRBV9 and J usage is TRBJ2-1, with 7 bases lining up with TRBD1. Trimming at V came to 0 bases and at J to 8 bases, leaving 5 bases not matched to a gene. Germline V CDR1 and CDR2: SGDLS, YYNGEE. There are 14 residues in the CDR3. CDR3 sequence reads: CASSVVGGKDEQFF. DNA of the CDR3: TGTGCCAGCAGCGTAGTAGGGGGCAAGGATGAGCAGTTCTTC.

CDR3 sequence: CASSGQGAREKLFF. The CDR3 region has the DNA TGTGCCAGCAGTGGACAGGGAGCGAGAGAAAAACTGTTTTTT. The chain links TRBV7-2 to TRBJ1-4; 8 bases match TRBD1. The V gene's germline CDR1 is SGHTA and CDR2 FQGNSA. Trimming cost V 6 bases and J 8 bases; bases outside gene matches: 8. The CDR3 has 14 amino acids.

The gene calls are TRBV3-1 (or the pseudogene TRBV3-2) and TRBJ2-5, with TRBD1 matching 9 bases. Germline lookup yields CDR1 LGHDT and CDR2 YNNKEL (reference sequence). V lost 6 bases to trimming and J lost 3 bases; unmatched junction nucleotides: 2. There are 13 residues in the CDR3. The CDR3 reads CASRGQGEETQYF. For the CDR3, the DNA is TGTGCCAGCAGGGGACAGGGAGAAGAGACCCAGTACTTC.

The chain employs TRBV12-3 or TRBV12-4 and TRBJ2-1; D might be TRBD1 (5 bases). The CDR3 runs to 13 residues. Trimming removed 0 bases from V and 6 bases from J, with 6 bases in between. The CDR3 here is CASSLAGPNEQFF. The CDR3 bases are TGTGCCAGCAGTTTAGCGGGGCCCAATGAGCAGTTCTTC.

The chain joins TRBV6-6 to TRBJ1-1; possibly TRBD1 for D (5 bases). V was cut by 5 bases and J by 7 bases, with 8 bases left in between. CDR3 size: 11 residues. CDR1 is MNHNY and CDR2 is SVGAGI in the germline V gene (reference sequence). CDR3 DNA sequence: TGTGCCAGCAGTCCTCAGGGTGAAGCTTTCTTT. Protein sequence: CASSPQGEAFF.

The chain couples TRBV28 to TRBJ2-1; D perhaps matches TRBD2 (5 bases). Germline V lookup: CDR1 MDHEN, CDR2 SYDVKM. V shed 3 bases and J shed 8 bases, with 26 bases lying between them. The CDR3 has 18 residues. The CDR3 reads CASSFPFGMTAVTHEQFF. Written as DNA, the CDR3 is TGTGCCAGCAGTTTCCCCTTCGGGATGACTGCTGTTACCCATGAGCAGTTCTTC.

This clone was counted a few times. The genes are TRBV10-1 and TRBJ2-7; D is uncertain. Trimming took off 5 bases at V and 6 bases at J, with 14 bases between the two ends. The CDR3 totals 13 residues. Germline CDR1 is WNHNN and CDR2 is SYGVQD (reference sequence). The CDR3, as DNA: TGCGCCAGCAGTAGCAAGTTGACATCCGAGCAGTACTTC. As protein: CASSSKLTSEQYF.

The CDR3 nucleotides read TGTGCCAGCTCACAGGGGGCGACCTACAATGAGCAGTTCTTC. Translated, it gives CASSQGATYNEQFF. The gene calls are TRBV18 and TRBJ2-1; TRBD1 matches 7 bases. Germline-derived CDR1 and CDR2 are KGHSH and LQKENI. CDR3 length: 14 amino acids. The V and J ends lost 4 bases and 2 bases, in that order; junction bases with no gene match: 2.

CDR3 sequence (DNA): TGTGCCAGCAGCCAAGATCTCGTAGCGGGATTAGGGGAGACCCAGTACTTC. This gives the protein CASSQDLVAGLGETQYF. The gene calls are TRBV3-1 (or the pseudogene TRBV3-2) and TRBJ2-5; 8 positions agree with TRBD2. Trimming removed 0 bases from V and 5 bases from J; junction bases left unmatched: 11. The CDR3 totals 17 residues. Germline-derived CDR1 and CDR2 are LGHDT and YNNKEL (reference sequence).

This chain joins TRBV4-1 and TRBJ2-1; TRBD2 agrees at 7 bases. Losses at the gene ends were 1 base for V and 4 bases for J; bases not matched to a gene: 7. The CDR3 extends over 16 amino acids. CDR1 is MGHRA and CDR2 is YSYEKL in the germline V gene. The CDR3 region has the DNA TGCGCCAGCAGCCAAGGGCCAGCGGGGTTATACAATGAGCAGTTCTTC. Protein: CASSQGPAGLYNEQFF.

The CDR3 region has the DNA TGTGCCAGCAGTTTACGGGCGGGAGACACAGATACGCAGTATTTT. Its protein is CASSLRAGDTDTQYF. The J gene is TRBJ2-3, the V gene TRBV27; 7 bases are a match to TRBD2. J lost 2 bases, V lost 2 bases, and 4 bases had no gene match. The CDR3 spans 15 residues. The germline V gene encodes CDR1 MNHEY and CDR2 SMNVEV (reference sequence).

V usage is TRBV9 and J usage is TRBJ2-2; D possibly corresponds to TRBD1 (6 bases). Germline CDR1 and CDR2: SGDLS and YYNGEE. Trimming shortened V by 0 bases and J by 5 bases, and 14 bases separated the two germline ends. CDR3 length: 16 amino acids. This CDR3 is CASSVGAQGVTGELFF. The CDR3 coding sequence is TGTGCCAGCAGCGTAGGGGCACAGGGAGTTACCGGGGAGCTGTTTTTT.

V gene TRBV7-2 combines with J gene TRBJ2-5, with 9 bases aligning to TRBD1. The length of the CDR3 is 14 residues. Germline loops: CDR1 SGHTA, CDR2 FQGNSA. Germline trimming cut 5 bases from V and 4 bases from J; bases unmatched to any gene: 5. The DNA for the CDR3 is TGTGCCAGCAGCCTATGGACAGGGGCAGAGACCCAGTACTTC. Amino acids: CASSLWTGAETQYF.

The rearrangement joins TRBV6-5 to TRBJ1-2; a possible D gene is TRBD1 (6 bases). The CDR3 spans 13 residues. Germline V lookup: CDR1 MNHEY, CDR2 SVGAGI. CDR3: CATTGGPNYGYTF. CDR3 nucleotide sequence: TGTGCTACGACGGGGGGCCCTAACTATGGCTACACCTTC.

The chain has TRBV18 and TRBJ2-1, with 13 bases that match TRBD2. This CDR3 has 17 amino acids. V trimming: 4 bases; J trimming: 7 bases; junction bases outside the gene matches: 10. Germline lookup yields CDR1 KGHSH and CDR2 LQKENI. Here the CDR3 DNA reads TGTGCCAGCTCACTGACAGTACTAGCGGGAGGGCCTAATGAGCAGTTCTTC. The encoded protein is CASSLTVLAGGPNEQFF.

The chain has TRBV24-1 and TRBJ2-1; tentatively, D is TRBD2 (5 bases). The CDR3 length is 18 residues. The germline V and J ends were trimmed by 5 bases and 0 bases, with 19 bases remaining between them. Germline V gene data show CDR1 as KGHDR and CDR2 as SFDVKD. CDR3 DNA: TGTGCCACCAGTGGGGCCCCAACTGGAGGCCTCTCCTACAATGAGCAGTTCTTC. Translated, it gives CATSGAPTGGLSYNEQFF.

A note on this clone: The junction departs from the called germline gene at one end, perhaps through a read error. The V call is TRBV19, the J call TRBJ1-1, with 7 bases fitting TRBD1. Germline V gene lookup returns CDR1 LNHDA and CDR2 SQIVND (reference sequence). The CDR3 covers 12 residues. The CDR3 is CASSTGTVGRIF. DNA for the CDR3: TGTGCCAGTAGTACCGGGACAGTGGGGCGGATCTTT.

CDR3 sequence reads: CASSLNAVGLANQETQYF. The CDR3, as DNA: TGTGCCAGCAGTTTAAATGCAGTTGGACTAGCGAACCAAGAGACCCAGTACTTC. The chain links TRBV27 to TRBJ2-5, with 9 bases fitting TRBD2. Trimming cost V 2 bases and J 0 bases; bases outside gene matches: 10. This CDR3 is 18 amino acids long. Germline CDR1 reads MNHEY; CDR2 reads SMNVEV (reference sequence).

The chain combines TRBV7-2 with TRBJ1-5, with TRBD1 identical over 9 bases. Looked up from germline, CDR1 is SGHTA and CDR2 is FQGNSA. The CDR3 covers 17 residues. The V gene end was trimmed by 3 bases and the J gene end by 1 base; junction bases not matched to a gene: 7. CDR3 in amino acids: CASSFTGGPTSNQPQHF. Here the CDR3 DNA reads TGTGCCAGCAGCTTTACAGGGGGCCCAACGAGCAATCAGCCCCAGCATTTT.

In DNA form, the CDR3 reads TGTGCCAGCAGATCCCCCAGGGGGGCAGATACGCAGTATTTT. This encodes CASRSPRGADTQYF. The gene calls are TRBV6-5 and TRBJ2-3, with TRBD1 as a possible D gene (7 bases). The CDR3 spans 14 residues. V lost 6 bases to trimming and J lost 4 bases, with 14 bases between them. Germline CDR1 and CDR2: MNHEY and SVGAGI.

The V and J genes are TRBV29-1 and TRBJ2-1; a weak D match, TRBD2 (9 bases). The length of the CDR3 is 18 residues. Trimming shortened V by 8 bases and J by 0 bases, and 26 bases separated the two germline ends. Germline values: CDR1 SQVTM, CDR2 ANQGSEA. The CDR3 loop is CSSSGNRGTSTSYNEQFF. CDR3 in DNA: TGCAGCTCATCGGGAAACAGGGGGACTAGCACCTCCTACAATGAGCAGTTCTTC.

This clone was detected only once. The rearrangement uses TRBV21-1 and TRBJ2-7; the D call TRBD1 from the table was never checked on the DNA. TRBV21-1 is designated a pseudogene. The CDR3 contains 14 residues. The CDR3, as DNA: TGTGCCAGCAGACCCGCAGGGGAGAGCTACGAGCAGTACTTC. This gives the protein CASRPAGESYEQYF.

In its sample, this clone was seen once. The chain carries TRBV19 and TRBJ1-6, with D possibly being TRBD1 (5 bases). The germline V and J ends were trimmed by 3 bases and 7 bases, with 10 bases remaining between them. The CDR3 runs 14 residues. Germline values: CDR1 LNHDA, CDR2 SQIVND (reference sequence). In DNA form, the CDR3 reads TGTGCCAGTAGTATGACAGTGGGAAATTCACCCCTCCACTTT. Residues: CASSMTVGNSPLHF. Filled out from reference TRBV19 and TRBJ1-6, the complete variable domain reads DGGITQSPKYLFRKEGQNVTLSCEQNLNHDAMYWYRQDPGQGLRLIYYSQIVNDFQKGDIAEGYSVSREKKESFPLTVTSAQKNPTAFYLCASSMTVGNSPLHFGNGTRLTVT.

The chain uses TRBV9 and TRBJ2-7; possible D gene TRBD1, 7 bases. This CDR3 comprises 12 residues. Trimming took off 4 bases at V and 4 bases at J, with 9 bases between the two ends. CDR1 SGDLS and CDR2 YYNGEE come from the germline V gene. The DNA for the CDR3 is TGTGCCAGCAGCTCAGGGGGGTACGAGCAGTACTTC. It specifies CASSSGGYEQYF. Full variable domain (missing parts from reference TRBV9 and TRBJ2-7): DSGVTQTPKHLITATGQRVTLRCSPRSGDLSVYWYQQSLDQGLQFLIQYYNGEERAKGNILERFSAQQFPDLHSELNLSSLELGDSALYFCASSSGGYEQYFGPGTRLTVT.